This TCR beta chain was recorded in a study of T cell changes during pregnancy in multiple sclerosis. Generated by immunoSEQ multiplex PCR, the TCRdb table keeps only in-frame clones and is missing some. Among tens of thousands of clones, roughly 92% were seen once, and the ten largest hold less than 2%. The CDR3 totals 14 residues. The germline CDR1 and CDR2 sequences are SGHTA and FQGNSA. After removal of 6 bases from V and 4 bases from J, the junction contained 9 bases not matched to a gene. Sequenced material: peripheral blood, taken in the second trimester of pregnancy. The TCR originated in a female donor with multiple sclerosis, enrolled in a pregnancy study. This sequence joins TRBV7-2 and TRBJ2-7; 7 bases align to TRBD2. CDR3 bases: TGTGCCAGCAGTGGGACGGGGAGGGCGTACGAGCAGTACTTC. It yields the protein CASSGTGRAYEQYF.